This T cell receptor (beta chain) is drawn from a study of blood T cell repertoires in COVID-19 (dated by TCRdb to the early 2020s). Notes on the research overall: Samples from collaborators originated in the United States, Italy and Spain and spanned both the acute and convalescent phases of COVID-19. The prospective study material was composed of cDNA or gDNA derived from T cells, B-cell-depleted T cells, or PBMCs. Deeply sampled blood TCRbeta repertoires from subjects exposed to, actively infected with, or recovered from COVID-19 were included in the dataset. The repertoires were made available in a free public database intended to serve as a resource for research on the immune response to SARS-CoV-2. Samples came from the ongoing ImmuneRACE study (first 160 participants) plus 1,254 subjects from 6 global collaborators. The sample metadata nearly always contained a de-identified subject ID, COVID-19 status, age in years and sex. Where HLA class I and class II types were available, the types were taken from metadata supplied by the sample provider, not from assay-based typing. Findings and caveats that apply to the study as a whole: Clinical and demographic metadata were provided uncurated, with the amount varying by source and participant.

Regarding this clone: Its antigen remains unidentified. There are no base qualities to consult, and no much larger clone falls within one base.

At one collaborating source in Seattle, patients were enrolled during active infection and were followed longitudinally through the course of disease. Each collaborating institution followed its own protocols to collect whole blood in K2EDTA tubes. For TCRbeta analysis, collaborators shipped samples as frozen whole blood, isolated PBMCs, or DNA extracted from either of those sample types. The immunoSEQ Assay, a bias-controlled multiplex PCR, was used to amplify TCRbeta CDR3 regions from genomic DNA. Under the source paper's analysis protocol: Within the assay, amplification of reference gene primers was used to estimate how many nucleated cells each sample contained. To quantify the absolute abundance of each unique TCRbeta CDR3 rearrangement, sequence reads were collapsed and filtered. For each sample, productive Simpson clonality was calculated by taking the square root of Simpson's diversity index across productive rearrangements. What TCRdb holds here is the immuneACCESS table cut down to in-frame rearrangements. Part of the clones is not present; checked against another copy, under half of the missing clones reflect an unresolved V gene, and the others are unexplained. The V and J calls and clone size come from that table; D and trimming were worked out from the DNA. This sample gives approximately 150,000 clones in total; more than 65% of them show up just once. The ten largest make up around 8% of the sample.

V is reduced by 3 bases and J by 1 base, leaving a spacing of 6 bases between them. CDR1 and CDR2 are drawn from the germline V gene: SGHVS, FQNEAQ. Including cysteine and phenylalanine, the CDR3 has 13 amino acids. The DNA shown is the 39-base CDR3, in frame from base 1. Source material: peripheral blood. The source is a woman aged 60-70 years with COVID-19, enrolled during active disease. This receptor chain uses TRBV7-8 and TRBJ2-5, and TRBD1 may be the D gene, going by 5 matching bases. The CDR3 amino acid sequence is: CASSLTAQETQYF. In nucleotides, the sequence is TGTGCCAGCAGCTTGACAGCCCAAGAGACCCAGTACTTC.